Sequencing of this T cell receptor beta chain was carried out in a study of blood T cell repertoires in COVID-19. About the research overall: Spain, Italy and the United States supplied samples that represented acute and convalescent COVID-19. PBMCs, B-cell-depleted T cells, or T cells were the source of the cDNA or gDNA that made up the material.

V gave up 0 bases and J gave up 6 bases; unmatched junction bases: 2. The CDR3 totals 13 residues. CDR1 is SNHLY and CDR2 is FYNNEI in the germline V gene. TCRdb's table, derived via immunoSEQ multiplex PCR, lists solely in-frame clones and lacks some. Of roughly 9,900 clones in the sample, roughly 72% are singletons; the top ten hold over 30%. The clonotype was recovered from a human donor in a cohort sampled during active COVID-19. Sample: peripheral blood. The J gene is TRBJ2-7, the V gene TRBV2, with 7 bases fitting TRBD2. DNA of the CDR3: TGTGCCAGCAGTGAAGCGCGGGGGTCCGAGCAGTACTTC. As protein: CASSEARGSEQYF.